This T cell receptor (beta chain) was captured by sequencing in a study of T cell changes during pregnancy in multiple sclerosis. Profiled with immunoSEQ multiplex PCR; TCRdb holds only in-frame clones, not every one. The sample lists 45,000 to 55,000 clones, 80% to 95% occurring once. V shed 10 bases, J shed 8 bases, and the junction held 11 bases outside the gene matches. CDR1 is MDHEN, CDR2 SYDVKM, per germline. The CDR3 totals 14 residues. The rearrangement joins TRBV28 to TRBJ1-4; TRBD1 matches 9 bases. The input for sequencing was CD4+ T cells from peripheral blood mononuclear cells, taken in the second trimester of pregnancy. This receptor was identified in a female donor in good health, enrolled as a control in a pregnancy study. CDR3 amino acids: CATFAGQGREKLFF. DNA of the CDR3: TGTGCCACCTTCGCGGGACAGGGCAGAGAAAAACTGTTTTTT.